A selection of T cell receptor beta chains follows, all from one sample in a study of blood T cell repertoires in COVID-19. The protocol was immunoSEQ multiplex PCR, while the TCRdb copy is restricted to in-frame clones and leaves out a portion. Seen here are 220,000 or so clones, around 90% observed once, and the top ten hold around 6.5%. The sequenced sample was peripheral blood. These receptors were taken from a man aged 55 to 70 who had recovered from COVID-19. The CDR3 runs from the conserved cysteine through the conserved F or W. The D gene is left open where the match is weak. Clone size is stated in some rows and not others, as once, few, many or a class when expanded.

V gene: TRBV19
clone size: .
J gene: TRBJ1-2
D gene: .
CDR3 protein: CASSPLAGGRGYTF
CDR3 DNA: TGTGCCAGTAGTCCCCTCGCGGGCGGTCGGGGCTACACCTTC

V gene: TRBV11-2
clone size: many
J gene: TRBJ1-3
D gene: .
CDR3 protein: CASSRDSYSGNTIYF
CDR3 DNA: TGTGCCAGCAGCAGGGACTCATACTCTGGAAACACCATATATTTT

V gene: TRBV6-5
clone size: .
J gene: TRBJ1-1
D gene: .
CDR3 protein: CASSFVPGTEAFF
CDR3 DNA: TGTGCCAGCAGTTTCGTACCGGGCACTGAAGCTTTCTTT

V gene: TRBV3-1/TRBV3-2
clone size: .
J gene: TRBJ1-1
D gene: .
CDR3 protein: CASSLGVPAVAFF
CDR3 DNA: TGTGCCAGCAGCCTAGGGGTTCCGGCGGTGGCTTTCTTT

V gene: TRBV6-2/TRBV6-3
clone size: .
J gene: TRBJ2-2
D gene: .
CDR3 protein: CASSYSGQMNTGELFF
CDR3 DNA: TGTGCCAGCAGTTACTCAGGACAGATGAACACCGGGGAGCTGTTTTTT

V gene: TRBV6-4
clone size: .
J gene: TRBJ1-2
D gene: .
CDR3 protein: CASRTRGNEGGYTF
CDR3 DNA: TGTGCCAGCAGAACGAGGGGGAATGAAGGTGGCTACACCTTC

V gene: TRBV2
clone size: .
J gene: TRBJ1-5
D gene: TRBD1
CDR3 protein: CASRAGTGTNQPQHF
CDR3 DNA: TGTGCCAGCAGAGCCGGGACAGGGACCAATCAGCCCCAGCATTTT

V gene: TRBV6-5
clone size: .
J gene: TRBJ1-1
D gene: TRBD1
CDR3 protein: CASRPDRKNTEAFF
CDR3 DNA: TGTGCCAGCAGACCGGACAGGAAGAACACTGAAGCTTTCTTT

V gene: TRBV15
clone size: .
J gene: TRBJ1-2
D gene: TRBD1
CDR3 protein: CATSRRDRETEGYTF
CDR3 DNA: TGTGCCACCAGCAGACGGGACAGGGAAACTGAAGGCTACACCTTC

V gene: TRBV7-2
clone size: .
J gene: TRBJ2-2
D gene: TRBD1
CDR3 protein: CASSGTAYTGELFF
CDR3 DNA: TGTGCCAGCAGCGGGACAGCTTACACCGGGGAGCTGTTTTTT

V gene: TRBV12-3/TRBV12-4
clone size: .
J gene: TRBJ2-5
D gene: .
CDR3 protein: CASRTGMGKTQYF
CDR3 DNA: TGTGCCAGCAGGACGGGGATGGGTAAGACCCAGTACTTC

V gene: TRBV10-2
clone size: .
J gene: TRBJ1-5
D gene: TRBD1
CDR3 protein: CASRGTDRYNQPQHF
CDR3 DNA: TGCGCCAGCAGGGGGACAGATAGATACAATCAGCCCCAGCATTTT

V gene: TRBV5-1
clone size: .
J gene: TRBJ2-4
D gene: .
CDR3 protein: CASSSLPGEPAKNIQYF
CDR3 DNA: TGCGCCAGCAGCTCCCTTCCGGGTGAGCCAGCCAAAAACATTCAGTACTTC

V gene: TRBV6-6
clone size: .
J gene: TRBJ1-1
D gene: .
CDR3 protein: CASSLTWGAEAFF
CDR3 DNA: TGTGCCAGCAGCCTGACTTGGGGGGCTGAAGCTTTCTTT

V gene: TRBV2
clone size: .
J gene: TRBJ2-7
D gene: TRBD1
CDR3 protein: CASILDRGIYEQYF
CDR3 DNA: TGTGCCAGCATCCTCGACAGGGGGATCTACGAGCAGTACTTC

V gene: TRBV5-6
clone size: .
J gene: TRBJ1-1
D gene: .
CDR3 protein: CASSGPRDTEAFF
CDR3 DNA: TGTGCCAGCAGTGGCCCTCGGGACACTGAAGCTTTCTTT

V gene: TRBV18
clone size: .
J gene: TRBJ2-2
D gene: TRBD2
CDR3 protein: CASSSGLLNTGELFF
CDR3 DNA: TGTGCCAGCTCCTCGGGACTACTCAACACCGGGGAGCTGTTTTTT

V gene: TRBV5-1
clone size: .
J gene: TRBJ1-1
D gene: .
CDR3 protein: CASSLDGAGRPFF
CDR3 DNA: TGCGCCAGCAGCTTGGATGGAGCGGGGAGGCCTTTCTTT

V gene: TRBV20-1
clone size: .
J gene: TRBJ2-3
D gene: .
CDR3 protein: CSASSFTDTQYF
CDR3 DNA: TGCAGTGCTAGTTCGTTCACAGATACGCAGTATTTT

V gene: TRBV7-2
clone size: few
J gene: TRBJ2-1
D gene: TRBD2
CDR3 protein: CASSSGLAGPNEQFF
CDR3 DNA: TGTGCCAGCAGCTCGGGACTAGCTGGGCCTAATGAGCAGTTCTTC

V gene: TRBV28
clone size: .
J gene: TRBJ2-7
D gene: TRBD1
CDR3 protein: CASSLFGQGAKEQYF
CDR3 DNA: TGTGCCAGCAGTTTATTCGGACAGGGGGCGAAAGAGCAGTACTTC

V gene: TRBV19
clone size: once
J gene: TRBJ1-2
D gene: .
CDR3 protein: CASTRGDYGYTF
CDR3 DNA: TGTGCCAGTACCCGGGGGGACTATGGCTACACCTTC

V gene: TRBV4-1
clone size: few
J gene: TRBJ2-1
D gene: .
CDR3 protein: CASTGDPYNEQFF
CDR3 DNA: TGCGCCAGCACAGGGGACCCCTACAATGAGCAGTTCTTC

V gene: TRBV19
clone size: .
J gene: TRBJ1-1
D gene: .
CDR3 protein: CASSIVGGNTEAFF
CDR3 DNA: TGTGCCAGTAGTATAGTAGGGGGGAACACTGAAGCTTTCTTT

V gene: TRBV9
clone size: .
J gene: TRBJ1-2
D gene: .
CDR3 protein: CASSAAAGVGGYTF
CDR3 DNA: TGTGCCAGCAGCGCGGCGGCAGGGGTTGGGGGCTACACCTTC

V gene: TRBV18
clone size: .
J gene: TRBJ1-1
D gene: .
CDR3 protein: CASSTSGTRAFF
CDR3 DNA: TGTGCCAGCTCAACATCCGGGACAAGAGCTTTCTTT

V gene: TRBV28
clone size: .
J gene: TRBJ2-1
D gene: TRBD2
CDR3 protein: CASSYGTSGLFEQFF
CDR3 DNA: TGTGCCAGCAGTTACGGGACTAGCGGGTTGTTTGAGCAGTTCTTC

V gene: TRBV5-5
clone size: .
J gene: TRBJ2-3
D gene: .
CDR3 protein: CASSFSSKGADTQYF
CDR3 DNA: TGTGCCAGCAGCTTCTCCAGCAAGGGAGCAGATACGCAGTATTTT

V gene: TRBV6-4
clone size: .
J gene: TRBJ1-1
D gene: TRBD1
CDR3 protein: CASREQGSTEAFF
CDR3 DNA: TGTGCCAGCAGGGAACAGGGGTCCACTGAAGCTTTCTTT

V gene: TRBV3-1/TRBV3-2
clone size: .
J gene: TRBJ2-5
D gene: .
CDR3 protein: CASSQRSRGTAGTQYF
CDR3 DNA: TGTGCCAGCAGCCAAAGATCTAGGGGGACCGCAGGGACCCAGTACTTC